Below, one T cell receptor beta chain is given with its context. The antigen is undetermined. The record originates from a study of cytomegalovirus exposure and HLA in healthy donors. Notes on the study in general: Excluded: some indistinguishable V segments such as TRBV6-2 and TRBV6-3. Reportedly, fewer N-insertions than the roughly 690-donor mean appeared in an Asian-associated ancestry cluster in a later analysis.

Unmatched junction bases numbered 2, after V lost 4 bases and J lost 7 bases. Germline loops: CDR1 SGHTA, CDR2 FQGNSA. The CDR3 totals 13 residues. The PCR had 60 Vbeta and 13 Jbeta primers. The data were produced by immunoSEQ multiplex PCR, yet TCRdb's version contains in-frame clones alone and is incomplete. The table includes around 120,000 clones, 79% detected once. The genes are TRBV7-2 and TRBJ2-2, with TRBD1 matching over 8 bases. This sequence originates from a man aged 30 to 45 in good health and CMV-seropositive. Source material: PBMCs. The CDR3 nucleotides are TGTGCCAGCAGCTCCGACAGGGGCGGGGAGCTGTTTTTT. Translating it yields CASSSDRGGELFF.